This T cell receptor (beta chain) was identified during a study of cytomegalovirus exposure and HLA in healthy donors. Study-wide context: HLA-typed donors contributed 80 million or so unique TCRs, which were held in an early data release. Findings of the study overall: When analyzed later, a missense DCLRE1C variant was found to be linked to TCR beta V- and J-gene trimming.

Germline-derived CDR1 and CDR2 are SEHNR and FQNEAQ (reference sequence). The length of the CDR3 is 13 residues. The V segment lost 5 bases and the J segment 7 bases; nucleotides outside the gene matches: 6. The study ran its PCR with 60 Vbeta and 13 Jbeta primers. Some clones are missing from TCRdb's copy, which holds only in-frame ones; the method was immunoSEQ multiplex PCR. The sample holds about 36,000 clones, roughly 69% seen once. Concerning this clone itself: Antigen unknown.

The material sequenced was PBMCs. The rearrangement joins TRBV7-9 to TRBJ2-7; TRBD1 agrees at 9 bases. The source of this sequence is a young man in good health and CMV-seronegative. The CDR3 nucleotides read TGTGCCAGCAGCCCTCAGACAGGGGGGGAGCAGTACTTC. Protein: CASSPQTGGEQYF.